This T cell receptor (beta chain) was captured by sequencing in a study of CD8 T cells in ankylosing spondylitis. Findings and limits, study-wide: CD8+ cells made up the disease-linked clones, which were relatively rare in peripheral blood. Reportedly, significant enrichment of disease-linked clones occurred in matched ankylosing spondylitis synovial fluid. Blood of patients with ankylosing spondylitis appeared to be characterized by a TCR beta motif of eight or nine highly homologous variants.

J lost 5 bases, V lost 6 bases, and 27 bases had no gene match. Germline V gene sequence: CDR1 DFQATT, CDR2 SNEGSKA (reference sequence). The CDR3 contains 20 residues. The TCR beta libraries were generated through quantitative 5'-RACE incorporating molecular barcodes. From the 5' RACE reads, TCRdb called clonotypes with MiXCR, one entry per CDR3 protein. The table has more than 300,000 distinct CDR3 sequences, roughly 8% seen once. A word on this clonotype: Its antigen is still unknown.

The TCR originated in a male donor with ankylosing spondylitis. What was sequenced was blood, either unsorted or a sorted T cell fraction (not recorded which). This sequence joins TRBV20-1 and TRBJ2-1; 8 bases are shared with TRBD1. The CDR3 loop reads CSANIDPDWTGLPPNNEQFF. DNA for the CDR3: TGCAGTGCCAACATTGACCCGGATTGGACAGGGTTACCCCCAAACAATGAGCAGTTCTTC.